This T cell receptor (beta chain) is drawn from a study of monozygotic twins with inflammatory bowel disease. This CDR3 is 13 amino acids long. Template-switch reactions added UMIs with a 6-nucleotide sample barcode. TCRdb re-called the 5' RACE reads, yielding one record per CDR3 amino acid sequence without DNA. In total, the table holds 350,000 to 550,000 distinct CDR3 sequences. The sequence was obtained from a human donor with ulcerative colitis or Crohn's disease, or a healthy co-twin of an affected twin (not recorded which). The specimen sequenced was blood. J is TRBJ2-5 and V is TRBV12-3 or TRBV12-4; the D call of TRBD2 rests on TCRdb alone, since no DNA is present to check it. This CDR3 reads CASNRAGDETQYF.